Below are 8 T cell receptor beta chains sequenced from a single sample in a study of cytomegalovirus exposure and HLA in healthy donors. The PCR made use of 60 Vbeta and 13 Jbeta primers. The repertoire was sequenced with immunoSEQ multiplex PCR; TCRdb's copy has only in-frame clones and lacks some. The sample consists of some 160,000 clones, approximately 79% of them appearing once. The sample consisted of PBMCs. Every receptor here comes from a male donor in good health and CMV-seronegative.

The chain has TRBV5-5 and TRBJ1-3; no definite D call. Trimming took off 1 base at V and 3 bases at J, with 11 bases between the two ends. The CDR3 length is 15 residues. The germline gives CDR1 SGHKS, CDR2 YYEKEE (reference sequence). The DNA of the CDR3 is TGTGCCAGCAGCTTGTTACCCGGGGATGGAAACACCATATATTTT. Translated, it gives CASSLLPGDGNTIYF.

The chain joins TRBV6-4 to TRBJ1-1, with 7 bases identical to TRBD1. CDR3 length: 12 residues. Germline CDR1 and CDR2: MRHNA and SNTAGT. The trim removed 8 bases at V and 3 bases at J, leaving 3 bases unmatched. The CDR3 DNA follows: TGTGCCAGCCGCGACAGGGACACTGAAGCTTTCTTT. This translates into CASRDRDTEAFF.

The V and J genes are TRBV19 and TRBJ2-5; perhaps TRBD1 as D (6 bases). Trimming removed 5 bases at V and 4 bases at J, with 14 bases between. This CDR3 has 14 amino acids. Germline lookup yields CDR1 LNHDA and CDR2 SQIVND (reference sequence). The CDR3 DNA sequence: TGTGCCAGTAGTGCACAGGGTTTTGCAGAGACCCAGTACTTC. Residues: CASSAQGFAETQYF. The full variable domain, rest sourced from reference TRBV19 and TRBJ2-5, is DGGITQSPKYLFRKEGQNVTLSCEQNLNHDAMYWYRQDPGQGLRLIYYSQIVNDFQKGDIAEGYSVSREKKESFPLTVTSAQKNPTAFYLCASSAQGFAETQYFGPGTRLLVL.

The chain employs TRBV18 and TRBJ2-7, with a tentative D call TRBD2 (5 bases). In germline, CDR1 is KGHSH, CDR2 LQKENI. There are 15 residues in the CDR3. V dropped 3 bases and J dropped 0 bases, with 12 bases sitting between them. CDR3 sequence: CASSPPGSPSYEQYF. The DNA of the CDR3 is TGTGCCAGCTCACCCCCGGGATCCCCCTCCTACGAGCAGTACTTC.

The chain links TRBV5-6 to TRBJ1-3; D ambiguous. The CDR3 sequence is 14 residues long. The ends were cut back, 0 bases at V and 8 bases at J, with 12 bases in the middle. The germline gives CDR1 SGHDT, CDR2 YYEEEE. The CDR3 DNA reads as TGTGCCAGCAGCTTGGTAACCGGGATGGACACCATATATTTT. Translated, it gives CASSLVTGMDTIYF.

A note on this clone: This sample includes further DNA sequences coding for the same CDR3. This chain links TRBV30 with TRBJ1-2; 7 bases match TRBD1. The germline V gene encodes CDR1 GTSNPN and CDR2 SVGIG (reference sequence). Unmatched junction bases numbered 5, after V lost 6 bases and J lost 1 base. CDR3 size: 13 residues. As DNA, the CDR3 is TGTGCCTGCCAACAGGGGAATAACTATGGCTACACCTTC. Translating it yields CACQQGNNYGYTF.

This clone appeared once. This sequence joins TRBV7-9 and TRBJ2-1; 8 bases fit TRBD1. The junction had 4 bases not matched to a gene; V was cut back by 6 bases and J by 3 bases. The CDR3 spans 14 residues. The germline gives CDR1 SEHNR, CDR2 FQNEAQ (reference sequence). CDR3 loop: CASRTGDSYNEQFF. In DNA form, the CDR3 reads TGTGCCAGCAGGACAGGGGACAGCTACAATGAGCAGTTCTTC.

This clone was seen a single time. The chain has TRBV19 and TRBJ2-7; either TRBD1 or TRBD2 may supply D (6 bases each). Germline CDR1 reads LNHDA; CDR2 reads SQIVND (reference sequence). This CDR3 comprises 14 residues. V dropped 4 bases and J dropped 2 bases, with 12 bases sitting between them. This chain's CDR3 is CASSTEGGTYEQYF. The CDR3 coding sequence is TGTGCCAGTAGTACAGAGGGGGGAACCTACGAGCAGTACTTC.